A single sample gave rise to the 6 T cell receptor beta chains below, sequenced in a study of CD8 T cells in ankylosing spondylitis. TCRdb re-called the 5' RACE reads through MiXCR, storing one row per CDR3 protein. The data hold roughly 90,000 distinct CDR3 sequences, with roughly 9% observed a single time. Findings and caveats of the study: Made up of about eight highly homologous variants, a TCR beta motif appeared characteristic of ankylosing spondylitis blood.

These receptors have no known antigen. Sequenced sample: blood, either unsorted or a sorted T cell fraction (not recorded which). These TCRs come from a male donor with ankylosing spondylitis.

The rearrangement links TRBV6-4 to TRBJ2-2; D ambiguous. The V end was cut by 3 bases, the J end by 0 bases, with 5 bases between. This CDR3 contains 14 residues. Germline values: CDR1 MRHNA, CDR2 SNTAGT. Here the CDR3 reads CASSEWANTGELFF. Written as DNA, the CDR3 is TGTGCCAGCAGTGAGTGGGCGAACACCGGGGAGCTGTTTTTT.

The chain has TRBV20-1 and TRBJ2-1; D not certain. Per germline, CDR1 DFQATT and CDR2 SNEGSKA (reference sequence). The CDR3 has 8 residues. The ends were cut back, 5 bases at V and 9 bases at J, with 2 bases in the middle. The CDR3 nucleotides read TGCAGTGCTTCTGAGCAGTTCTTC. Its protein is CSASEQFF.

This clonotype was recorded at least ten times. This chain links TRBV20-1 with TRBJ2-7, with TRBD2 matching 9 bases. CDR1 and CDR2 from the germline V gene are DFQATT and SNEGSKA (reference sequence). The CDR3 contains 15 residues. V trimming: 0 bases; J trimming: 5 bases; junction bases outside the gene matches: 8. Here the CDR3 reads CSARDSGTSSHEQYF. The CDR3 region has the DNA TGCAGTGCTAGAGATTCCGGGACTAGCAGCCACGAGCAGTACTTC.

This clonotype has a count of ten or more. The germline gene is not matched at one end of the junction; a read error may be the cause. V gene TRBV12-3 or TRBV12-4 combines with J gene TRBJ2-5; a possible D gene is TRBD1 (6 bases). This CDR3 region has 14 residues. CDR3 sequence reads: CASSQDRDQETQYF. Written as DNA, the CDR3 is TGTGCCAGCAGCCAGGACAGAGACCAGGAGACCCAGTACTTC.

In its sample, this clonotype was seen a few times. The DNA for the CDR3 is TGCGCCAGCAGCCAAGGTGTTCATCAAGATACGCAGTATTTT. Translated: CASSQGVHQDTQYF. The chain combines TRBV4-1 with TRBJ2-3, with unresolved D. V dropped 1 base and J dropped 5 bases, with 10 bases sitting between them. This CDR3 is built from 14 residues. The germline V gene encodes CDR1 MGHRA and CDR2 YSYEKL.

The chain carries TRBV20-1 and TRBJ1-5; 8 bases are a match to TRBD1. V lost 3 bases, J lost 6 bases, and 4 bases stayed unmatched. Germline CDR1 is DFQATT and CDR2 is SNEGSKA (reference sequence). The CDR3 length is 13 residues. The DNA of the CDR3 is TGCAGTGCTAGTTCAGGGGGCGGTCAGCCCCAGCATTTT. This encodes CSASSGGGQPQHF.